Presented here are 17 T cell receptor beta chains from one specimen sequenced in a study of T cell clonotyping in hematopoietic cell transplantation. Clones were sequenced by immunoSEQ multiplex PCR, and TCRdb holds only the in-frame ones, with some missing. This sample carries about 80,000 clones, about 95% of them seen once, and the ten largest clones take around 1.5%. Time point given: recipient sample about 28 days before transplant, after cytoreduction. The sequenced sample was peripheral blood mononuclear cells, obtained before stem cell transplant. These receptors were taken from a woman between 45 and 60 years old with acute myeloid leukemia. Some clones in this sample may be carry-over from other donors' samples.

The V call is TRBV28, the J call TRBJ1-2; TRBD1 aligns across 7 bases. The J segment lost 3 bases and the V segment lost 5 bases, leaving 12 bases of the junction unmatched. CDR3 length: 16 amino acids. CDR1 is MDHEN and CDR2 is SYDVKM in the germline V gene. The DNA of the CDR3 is TGTGCCAGCAGTCCGCCGGTAGGGGGCTTATACTATGGCTACACCTTC. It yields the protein CASSPPVGGLYYGYTF.

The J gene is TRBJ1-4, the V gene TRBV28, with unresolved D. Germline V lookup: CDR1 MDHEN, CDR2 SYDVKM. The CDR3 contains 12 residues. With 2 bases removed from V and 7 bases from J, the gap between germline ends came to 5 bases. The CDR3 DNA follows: TGTGCCAGCAGTTTAGAGGCTGAAAAACTGTTTTTT. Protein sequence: CASSLEAEKLFF.

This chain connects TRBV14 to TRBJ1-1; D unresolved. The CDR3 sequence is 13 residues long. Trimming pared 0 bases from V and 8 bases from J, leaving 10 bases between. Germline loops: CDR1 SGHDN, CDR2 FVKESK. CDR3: CASSQDRSAEAFF. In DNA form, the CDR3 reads TGTGCCAGCAGCCAAGATAGGAGCGCCGAAGCTTTCTTT.

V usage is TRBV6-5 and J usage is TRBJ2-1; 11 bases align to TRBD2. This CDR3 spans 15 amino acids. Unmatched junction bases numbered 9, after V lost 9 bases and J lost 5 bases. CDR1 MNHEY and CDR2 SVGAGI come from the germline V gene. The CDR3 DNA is TGTGCCAGACCTAGCGGGAGGTATCTGAACAATGAGCAGTTCTTC. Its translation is CARPSGRYLNNEQFF.

Written as DNA, the CDR3 is TGCGCCAGCAGCCAAGGACTGCCAGGGGATACGCAGTATTTT. This encodes CASSQGLPGDTQYF. The chain employs TRBV4-1 and TRBJ2-3, with D perhaps matching TRBD1 (5 bases). Trimming shortened V by 1 base and J by 6 bases, and 11 bases separated the two germline ends. This CDR3 has 14 amino acids. The V gene's germline CDR1 is MGHRA and CDR2 YSYEKL.

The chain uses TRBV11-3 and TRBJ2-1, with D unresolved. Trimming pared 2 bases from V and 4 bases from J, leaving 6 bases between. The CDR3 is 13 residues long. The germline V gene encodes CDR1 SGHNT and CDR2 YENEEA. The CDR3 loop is CASSLTSYNEQFF. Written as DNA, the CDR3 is TGTGCCAGCAGCTTAACGAGTTACAATGAGCAGTTCTTC.

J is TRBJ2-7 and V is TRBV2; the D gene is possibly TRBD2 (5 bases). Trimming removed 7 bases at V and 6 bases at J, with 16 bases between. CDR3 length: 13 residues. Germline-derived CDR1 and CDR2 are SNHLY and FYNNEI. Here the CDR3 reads CASKFSGFGEQYF. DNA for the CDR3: TGTGCCAGCAAGTTCTCGGGGTTCGGCGAGCAGTACTTC.

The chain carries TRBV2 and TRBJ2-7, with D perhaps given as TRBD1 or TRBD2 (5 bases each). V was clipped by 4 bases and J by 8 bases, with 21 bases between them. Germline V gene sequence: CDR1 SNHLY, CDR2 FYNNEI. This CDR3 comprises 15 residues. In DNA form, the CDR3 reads TGTGCCAGCAGTGTAAATTCCGGGACCTTAAGCCAGCAGTACTTC. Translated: CASSVNSGTLSQQYF. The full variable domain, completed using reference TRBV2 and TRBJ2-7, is EPEVTQTPSHQVTQMGQEVILRCVPISNHLYFYWYRQILGQKVEFLVSFYNNEISEKSEIFDDQFSVERPDGSNFTLKIRSTKLEDSAMYFCASSVNSGTLSQQYFGPGTRLTVT.

The CDR3 DNA sequence: TGTGCCAGCAGCTTAGGGACCACAGATACGCAGTATTTT. Translation: CASSLGTTDTQYF. The rearrangement links TRBV7-2 to TRBJ2-3; no clear D gene. V lost 1 base to trimming and J lost 2 bases, with 4 bases between them. Germline CDR1 SGHTA, CDR2 FQGNSA. The CDR3 has 13 amino acids. Using reference TRBV7-2 and TRBJ2-3 for the parts outside the CDR3, the full variable domain is GAGVSQSPSNKVTEKGKDVELRCDPISGHTALYWYRQSLGQGLEFLIYFQGNSAPDKSGLPSDRFSAERTGGSVSTLTIQRTQQEDSAVYLCASSLGTTDTQYFGPGTRLTVL.

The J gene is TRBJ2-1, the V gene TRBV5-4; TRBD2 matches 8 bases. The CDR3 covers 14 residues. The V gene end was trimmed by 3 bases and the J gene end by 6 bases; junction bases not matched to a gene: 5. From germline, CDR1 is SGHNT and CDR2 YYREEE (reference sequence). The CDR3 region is CASSSGLESNEQFF. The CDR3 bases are TGTGCCAGCAGCTCGGGACTAGAGTCCAATGAGCAGTTCTTC.

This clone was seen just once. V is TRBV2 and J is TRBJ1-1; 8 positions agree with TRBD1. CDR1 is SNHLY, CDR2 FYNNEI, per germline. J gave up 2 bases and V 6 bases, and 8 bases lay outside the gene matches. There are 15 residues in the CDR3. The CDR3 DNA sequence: TGTGCCAGCAGACTCGGGACAGGATATAACACTGAAGCTTTCTTT. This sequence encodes CASRLGTGYNTEAFF.

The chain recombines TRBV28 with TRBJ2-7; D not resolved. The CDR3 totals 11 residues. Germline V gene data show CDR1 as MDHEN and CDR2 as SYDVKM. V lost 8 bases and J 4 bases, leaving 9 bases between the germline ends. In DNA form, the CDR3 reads TGTGCCAGCTCTATCGTATACGAGCAGTACTTC. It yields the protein CASSIVYEQYF.

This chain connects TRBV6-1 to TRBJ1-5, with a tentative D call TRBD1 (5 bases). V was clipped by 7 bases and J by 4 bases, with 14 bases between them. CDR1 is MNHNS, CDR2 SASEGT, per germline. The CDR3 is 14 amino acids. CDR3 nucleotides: TGTGCCAGCAACCGAGCAGGGACGAATCAGCCCCAGCATTTT. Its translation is CASNRAGTNQPQHF.

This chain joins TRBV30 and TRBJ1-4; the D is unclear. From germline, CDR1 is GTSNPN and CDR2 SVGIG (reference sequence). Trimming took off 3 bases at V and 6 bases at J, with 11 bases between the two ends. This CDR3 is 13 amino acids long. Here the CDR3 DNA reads TGTGCCTGGAGGGCTAGGGCTTATGAAAAACTGTTTTTT. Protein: CAWRARAYEKLFF.

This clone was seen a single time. CDR3 in DNA: TGTGCCAGCAGCTTGAACAGGGTCGAGCAGTACTTC. Translating gives CASSLNRVEQYF. J is TRBJ2-7 and V is TRBV7-2; D possibly corresponds to TRBD1 (6 bases). Trimming shortened V by 3 bases and J by 6 bases, and 9 bases separated the two germline ends. The germline V gene encodes CDR1 SGHTA and CDR2 FQGNSA. This CDR3 region has 12 residues.

CDR3 in amino acids: CATSREGQGTDTQYF. The CDR3 region has the DNA TGTGCCACCAGCAGAGAGGGACAGGGAACAGATACGCAGTATTTT. The V and J genes are TRBV15 and TRBJ2-3; TRBD1 agrees at 9 bases. CDR1 LNHNV and CDR2 YYDKDF come from the germline V gene (reference sequence). CDR3 length: 15 amino acids. V dropped 0 bases and J dropped 3; count of bases not matched to a gene: 1.

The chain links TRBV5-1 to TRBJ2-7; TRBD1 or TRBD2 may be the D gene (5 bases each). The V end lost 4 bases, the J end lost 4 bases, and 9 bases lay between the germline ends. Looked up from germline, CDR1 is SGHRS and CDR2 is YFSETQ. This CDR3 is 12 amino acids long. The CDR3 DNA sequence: TGCGCCAGCAGCCAGGGACGGTACGAGCAGTACTTC. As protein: CASSQGRYEQYF.